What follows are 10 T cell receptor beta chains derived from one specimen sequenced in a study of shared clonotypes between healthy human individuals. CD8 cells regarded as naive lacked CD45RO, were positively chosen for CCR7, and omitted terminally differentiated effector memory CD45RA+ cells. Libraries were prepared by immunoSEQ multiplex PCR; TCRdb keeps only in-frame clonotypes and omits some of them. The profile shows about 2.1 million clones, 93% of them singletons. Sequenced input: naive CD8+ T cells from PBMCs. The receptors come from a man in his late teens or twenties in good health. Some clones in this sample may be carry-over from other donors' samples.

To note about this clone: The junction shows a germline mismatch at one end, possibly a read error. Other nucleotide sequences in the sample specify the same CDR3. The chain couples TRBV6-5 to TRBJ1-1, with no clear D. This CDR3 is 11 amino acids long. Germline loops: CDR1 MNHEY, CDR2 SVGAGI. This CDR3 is CASSYSLGIYF. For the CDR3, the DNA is TGTGCTAGCAGTTACTCGCTCGGGATATACTTT.

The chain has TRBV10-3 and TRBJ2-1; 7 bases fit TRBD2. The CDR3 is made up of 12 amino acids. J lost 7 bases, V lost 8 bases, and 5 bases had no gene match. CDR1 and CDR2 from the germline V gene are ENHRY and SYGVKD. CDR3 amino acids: CAISGGSNEQFF. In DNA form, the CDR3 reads TGTGCCATCTCGGGAGGATCAAATGAGCAGTTCTTC.

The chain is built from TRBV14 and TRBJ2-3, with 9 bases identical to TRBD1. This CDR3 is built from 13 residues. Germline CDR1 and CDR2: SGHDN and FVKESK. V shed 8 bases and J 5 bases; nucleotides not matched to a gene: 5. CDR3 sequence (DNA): TGTGCCAGCCCACAGGGGGCACAAGATACGCAGTATTTT. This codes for CASPQGAQDTQYF.

CDR3 nucleotides: TGTGCCAGCAGCCGGCCCCTCCGGGACAGAGATATACGAGGGCAGTACTTC. Translated: CASSRPLRDRDIRGQYF. The chain employs TRBV5-8 and TRBJ2-7; TRBD1 matches at 7 bases. The germline CDR1 and CDR2 sequences are SGHTS and YDEGEE. Germline trimming cut 4 bases from V and 9 bases from J; bases unmatched to any gene: 22. CDR3 length: 17 amino acids. The complete variable domain, with remaining parts taken from reference TRBV5-8 and TRBJ2-7, reads EAGVTQSPTHLIKTRGQQATLRCSPISGHTSVYWYQQALGLGLQFLLWYDEGEERNRGNFPPRFSGRQFPNYSSELNVNALELEDSALYLCASSRPLRDRDIRGQYFGPGTRLTVT.

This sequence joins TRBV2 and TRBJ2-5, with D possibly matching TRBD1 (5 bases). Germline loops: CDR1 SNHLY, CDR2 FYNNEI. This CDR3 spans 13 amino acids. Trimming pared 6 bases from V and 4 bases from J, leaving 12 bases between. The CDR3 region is CASRDQGRETQYF. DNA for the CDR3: TGTGCCAGCAGAGACCAGGGAAGAGAGACCCAGTACTTC.

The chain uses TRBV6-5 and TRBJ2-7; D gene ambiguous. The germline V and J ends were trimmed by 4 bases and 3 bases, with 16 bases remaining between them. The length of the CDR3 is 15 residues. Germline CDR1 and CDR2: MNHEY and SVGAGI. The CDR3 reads CASSSRLNGIYEQYF. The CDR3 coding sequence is TGTGCCAGCAGTTCCAGACTCAATGGGATCTACGAGCAGTACTTC.

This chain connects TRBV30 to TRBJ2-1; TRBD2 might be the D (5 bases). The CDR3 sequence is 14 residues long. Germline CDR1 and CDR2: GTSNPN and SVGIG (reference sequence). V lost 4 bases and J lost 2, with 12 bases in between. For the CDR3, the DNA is TGTGCCTGGACGAAAGGGAGTGCCTACAATGAGCAGTTCTTC. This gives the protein CAWTKGSAYNEQFF.

CDR3 sequence: CASSQDSGRGFVETQYF. In DNA, the CDR3 is TGCGCCAGCAGCCAAGATAGCGGGAGAGGGTTCGTAGAGACCCAGTACTTC. The chain employs TRBV4-1 and TRBJ2-5; 9 nucleotides agree with TRBD2. Germline V gene data show CDR1 as MGHRA and CDR2 as YSYEKL. The junction had 9 bases not matched to a gene; V was cut back by 0 bases and J by 4 bases. The length of the CDR3 is 17 residues.

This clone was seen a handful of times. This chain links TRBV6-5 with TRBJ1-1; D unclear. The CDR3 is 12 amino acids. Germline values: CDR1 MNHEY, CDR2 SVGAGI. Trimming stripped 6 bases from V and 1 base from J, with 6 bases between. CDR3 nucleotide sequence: TGTGCCAGCAGACACTCGAACACTGAAGCTTTCTTT. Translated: CASRHSNTEAFF.

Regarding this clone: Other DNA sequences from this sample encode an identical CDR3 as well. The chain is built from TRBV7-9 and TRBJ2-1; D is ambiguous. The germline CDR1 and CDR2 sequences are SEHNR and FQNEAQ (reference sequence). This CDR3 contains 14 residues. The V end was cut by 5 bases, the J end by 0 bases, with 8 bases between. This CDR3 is CASSPASSYNEQFF. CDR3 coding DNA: TGTGCCAGCAGCCCAGCCAGCTCCTACAATGAGCAGTTCTTC.